A single sample gave rise to the 28 T cell receptor beta chains below, sequenced in a study of T cell responses to AZD1222 COVID-19 vaccine. Profiled with immunoSEQ multiplex PCR; TCRdb holds only in-frame clones, not every one. The sample records about 170,000 clones, around 88% being singletons. This material consisted of peripheral blood, taken 28 days after the second AZD1222 dose. The receptor set was obtained from an adult who received the AZD1222 COVID-19 vaccine.

In its sample, this clone was seen once. J is TRBJ1-1 and V is TRBV4-2, with a tentative D call TRBD1 (5 bases). Trimming took off 4 bases at V and 6 bases at J, with 15 bases between the two ends. Germline CDR1 is LGHNA and CDR2 is YNFKEQ. This CDR3 has 14 amino acids. The CDR3 here is CASSPRGMGAEAFF. CDR3 sequence (DNA): TGTGCCAGCAGCCCTCGTGGGATGGGGGCTGAAGCTTTCTTT.

The V gene is TRBV6-5, the J gene TRBJ1-2, with a tentative D call TRBD1 (5 bases). CDR1 is MNHEY, CDR2 SVGAGI, per germline. This CDR3 is 15 amino acids long. Trimming took off 5 bases at V and 2 bases at J, with 15 bases between the two ends. DNA for the CDR3: TGTGCCAGCAGTCCCCGGGACGTCCCAAACTATGGCTACACCTTC. As protein: CASSPRDVPNYGYTF.

This CDR3 is CASSQSYNYEQYF. The CDR3 bases are TGCGCCAGCAGTCAATCTTACAACTACGAGCAGTACTTC. The J gene is TRBJ2-7, the V gene TRBV23-1; no firm D call. TRBV23-1 is labeled an ORF, and its function is uncertain. Trimming shortened V by 0 bases and J by 3 bases, and 6 bases separated the two germline ends. The CDR3 totals 13 residues.

The V call is TRBV6-5, the J call TRBJ2-5, with D possibly matching TRBD1 (6 bases). Trimming took 2 bases from V and 5 from J, leaving 15 bases between them. The germline V gene has CDR1 MNHEY and CDR2 SVGAGI. There are 15 residues in the CDR3. The CDR3: CASSYPLAGEETQYF. CDR3 bases: TGTGCCAGCAGTTACCCGTTGGCAGGGGAGGAGACCCAGTACTTC.

V gene TRBV4-2 combines with J gene TRBJ1-2; D not resolved. CDR1 is LGHNA, CDR2 YNFKEQ, per germline. Trimming stripped 0 bases from V and 4 bases from J, with 15 bases between. The CDR3 is 16 amino acids. CDR3 nucleotide sequence: TGTGCCAGCAGCCAAGAGTTCGGGTCAGAAGCCTATGGCTACACCTTC. As protein: CASSQEFGSEAYGYTF.

This chain links TRBV5-1 with TRBJ1-1; unclear D gene. V was trimmed by 0 bases and J by 2 bases, leaving 8 bases between them. This CDR3 has 14 amino acids. Germline V gene lookup returns CDR1 SGHRS and CDR2 YFSETQ. The CDR3 DNA reads as TGCGCCAGCAGCTTGGCAACAGCCAACACTGAAGCTTTCTTT. This sequence encodes CASSLATANTEAFF.

CDR3 nucleotide sequence: TGCAGCGTTGATGGGCTACCTACAGATACGCAGTATTTT. Protein product: CSVDGLPTDTQYF. This chain links TRBV29-1 with TRBJ2-3; D is ambiguous. From germline, CDR1 is SQVTM and CDR2 ANQGSEA. The V end lost 3 bases, the J end lost 3 bases, and 10 bases lay between the germline ends. The length of the CDR3 is 13 residues.

CDR3 DNA sequence: TGCGCCAGCAGCCAAGGAGATACGGGACTCTACACCGGGGAGCTGTTTTTT. It specifies CASSQGDTGLYTGELFF. The chain combines TRBV4-1 with TRBJ2-2; D is perhaps TRBD2 (6 bases). The V gene's germline CDR1 is MGHRA and CDR2 YSYEKL. V dropped 1 base and J dropped 3 bases, with 15 bases sitting between them. The CDR3 spans 17 residues.

J is TRBJ2-1 and V is TRBV4-1, with D uncertain. This CDR3 is 11 amino acids long. CDR1 and CDR2 (germline): MGHRA, YSYEKL. V dropped 3 bases and J dropped 10 bases, with 7 bases sitting between them. CDR3 in amino acids: CASSHPGEQFF. The CDR3 coding sequence is TGCGCCAGCAGCCACCCCGGGGAGCAGTTCTTC.

This chain uses TRBV28 with TRBJ1-4; the D is unclear. The CDR3 is made up of 14 amino acids. Trimming left V 5 bases short and J 4 bases short, with 11 bases between. Germline assignment: CDR1 MDHEN and CDR2 SYDVKM. For the CDR3, the DNA is TGTGCCAGCAGTCGACGAACGGGTAATGAAAAACTGTTTTTT. Its protein product is CASSRRTGNEKLFF.

The V gene is TRBV7-2, the J gene TRBJ2-7; tentatively, D is TRBD1 (5 bases). CDR3 length equals 14 residues. Trimming stripped 7 bases from V and 2 bases from J, with 15 bases between. Germline CDR1 SGHTA, CDR2 FQGNSA. The CDR3 here is CASTPWGQAYEQYF. CDR3 coding DNA: TGTGCCAGCACTCCCTGGGGCCAGGCCTACGAGCAGTACTTC.

This sequence joins TRBV20-1 and TRBJ1-1; no clear D. Looked up from germline, CDR1 is DFQATT and CDR2 is SNEGSKA (reference sequence). This CDR3 is 11 amino acids long. Trimming cost V 6 bases and J 3 bases, with 8 bases left between them. The CDR3 loop is CSAGRDTEAFF. The CDR3 nucleotides read TGCAGTGCGGGCCGGGACACTGAAGCTTTCTTT.

V usage is TRBV6-1 and J usage is TRBJ1-1; 7 nucleotides align to TRBD1. This CDR3 has 14 amino acids. Germline CDR1 reads MNHNS; CDR2 reads SASEGT. The junction had 5 bases not matched to a gene; V was cut back by 3 bases and J by 4 bases. The CDR3 sequence is CASSDLTGRTEAFF. DNA for the CDR3: TGTGCCAGCAGTGACCTGACAGGGCGCACTGAAGCTTTCTTT.

The chain recombines TRBV18 with TRBJ2-7; D is perhaps TRBD1 (6 bases). V was cut by 2 bases and J by 0 bases, with 8 bases left in between. The germline V gene encodes CDR1 KGHSH and CDR2 LQKENI. The CDR3 has 14 amino acids. The CDR3 coding sequence is TGTGCCAGCTCACCAACGGACAGCTCCTACGAGCAGTACTTC. It specifies CASSPTDSSYEQYF.

The chain combines TRBV4-1 with TRBJ2-2, with 7 bases identical to TRBD2. The length of the CDR3 is 17 residues. With V trimmed by 0 bases and J by 3 bases, 7 bases remained unmatched. Germline V gene lookup returns CDR1 MGHRA and CDR2 YSYEKL. The CDR3: CASSQDPGTTDTGELFF. Written as DNA, the CDR3 is TGCGCCAGCAGCCAAGACCCAGGGACTACGGACACCGGGGAGCTGTTTTTT.

The gene calls are TRBV6-5 and TRBJ1-1, with D hard to call. CDR3 length: 16 residues. The V gene lost 0 bases and the J gene lost 3 bases, with 14 bases spanning the gap. CDR1 and CDR2 (germline): MNHEY, SVGAGI. The CDR3: CASSYSSLREDTEAFF. CDR3 DNA sequence: TGTGCCAGCAGTTACTCGAGTTTGAGGGAAGACACTGAAGCTTTCTTT.

Of note for this clone: This may arise from a read error, as a much more abundant clone is one base away. Other nucleotide sequences in the sample specify the same CDR3. This chain links TRBV7-2 with TRBJ1-4; weak D call: TRBD1 (5 bases). This CDR3 region has 14 residues. The V gene's germline CDR1 is SGHTA and CDR2 FQGNSA. Trimming left V 4 bases short and J 5 bases short, with 11 bases between. CDR3 DNA: TGTGCCAGCAGCTCCGGGACGGGGAATGAAAAACTGTTTTTT. This translates into CASSSGTGNEKLFF.

This chain connects TRBV7-2 to TRBJ2-3; D might be TRBD2 (6 bases). CDR1 and CDR2 (germline): SGHTA, FQGNSA. V gave up 4 bases and J gave up 4 bases, with 15 bases separating them. This CDR3 is 15 amino acids long. DNA of the CDR3: TGTGCCAGCAGCTCGCGACGCGCTAGCGCAGATACGCAGTATTTT. Its protein product is CASSSRRASADTQYF.

The CDR3 spells CASMGQGNYEQYF. CDR3 coding DNA: TGCGCCAGCATGGGACAGGGAAACTACGAGCAGTACTTC. The chain carries TRBV5-1 and TRBJ2-7; TRBD1 matches 9 bases. CDR1 is SGHRS and CDR2 is YFSETQ in the germline V gene. The CDR3 runs 13 residues. V lost 6 bases, J lost 3 bases, and 4 bases stayed unmatched. The complete variable domain, with remaining parts taken from reference TRBV5-1 and TRBJ2-7, reads KAGVTQTPRYLIKTRGQQVTLSCSPISGHRSVSWYQQTPGQGLQFLFEYFSETQRNKGNFPGRFSGRQFSNSRSEMNVSTLELGDSALYLCASMGQGNYEQYFGPGTRLTVT.

This clone has only one observation. CDR3 nucleotides: TGCGCCAGCAGCCCTAGGGCGGGGTCCAATGAGCAGTTCTTC. Amino acid sequence: CASSPRAGSNEQFF. The rearrangement uses TRBV5-1 and TRBJ2-1; weak D call: TRBD2 (6 bases). The CDR3 is made up of 14 amino acids. Trimming removed 4 bases from V and 6 bases from J, with 14 bases in between. Germline V lookup: CDR1 SGHRS, CDR2 YFSETQ.

The chain combines TRBV5-1 with TRBJ2-7, with D possibly being TRBD2 (6 bases). V lost 4 bases and J 3 bases, leaving 14 bases between the germline ends. There are 14 residues in the CDR3. Germline lookup yields CDR1 SGHRS and CDR2 YFSETQ. The CDR3 loop is CASSPGGPDYEQYF. The CDR3 DNA sequence: TGCGCCAGCAGCCCCGGGGGTCCTGACTACGAGCAGTACTTC.

The chain employs TRBV11-2 and TRBJ1-6; the D gene is possibly TRBD1 (5 bases). V lost 1 base and J 8 bases, leaving 12 bases between the germline ends. CDR1 is SGHAT, CDR2 FQNNGV, per germline. The CDR3 sequence is 15 residues long. The CDR3 loop is CASSLVGVEYSPLHF. CDR3 nucleotides: TGTGCCAGCAGCTTAGTGGGGGTTGAGTATTCACCCCTCCACTTT. Using reference TRBV11-2 and TRBJ1-6 for the parts outside the CDR3, the full variable domain is EAGVAQSPRYKIIEKRQSVAFWCNPISGHATLYWYQQILGQGPKLLIQFQNNGVVDDSQLPKDRFSAERLKGVDSTLKIQPAKLEDSAVYLCASSLVGVEYSPLHFGNGTRLTVT.

This rearrangement joins TRBV6-5 to TRBJ1-4; D call uncertain. Trimming pared 2 bases from V and 3 bases from J, leaving 13 bases between. Germline CDR1 and CDR2: MNHEY and SVGAGI. The CDR3 contains 16 residues. CDR3 loop: CASSYALGNPNEKLFF. CDR3 bases: TGTGCCAGCAGTTACGCCCTTGGGAACCCTAATGAAAAACTGTTTTTT.

The V gene is TRBV14, the J gene TRBJ2-7; a possible D gene is TRBD1 (5 bases). V lost 0 bases, J lost 3 bases, and 12 bases lay in between. The CDR3 loop spans 15 amino acids. Germline V gene lookup returns CDR1 SGHDN and CDR2 FVKESK. In nucleotides, the CDR3 is TGTGCCAGCAGCCAAGATAAGGGGCACCTCTACGAGCAGTACTTC. Amino acids: CASSQDKGHLYEQYF.

The chain combines TRBV3-1 (or the pseudogene TRBV3-2) with TRBJ1-6, with D perhaps TRBD1 (6 bases). Deletions cut 4 bases from V and 9 bases from J, with 19 bases between. The CDR3 is made up of 16 amino acids. Germline CDR1 LGHDT, CDR2 YNNKEL (reference sequence). DNA of the CDR3: TGTGCCAGCAGCCCCGATGTACCAGGGGCGAGTTCACCCCTCCACTTT. Translating it yields CASSPDVPGASSPLHF.

This clone was found a few times. V is TRBV7-9 and J is TRBJ2-7; TRBD1 is a possible D gene (6 bases). The CDR3 is made up of 16 amino acids. The germline V gene encodes CDR1 SEHNR and CDR2 FQNEAQ (reference sequence). V was shortened by 0 bases and J by 2 bases, with 14 bases between the two germline ends. CDR3 coding DNA: TGTGCCAGCAGCTTAGCCTCAGACAGGCCGACCTACGAGCAGTACTTC. This gives the protein CASSLASDRPTYEQYF. The full variable domain, its missing parts supplied by reference TRBV7-9 and TRBJ2-7, is DTGVSQNPRHKITKRGQNVTFRCDPISEHNRLYWYRQTLGQGPEFLTYFQNEAQLEKSRLLSDRFSAERPKGSFSTLEIQRTEQGDSAMYLCASSLASDRPTYEQYFGPGTRLTVT.

This CDR3 reads CSVVWGDEETQYF. Written as DNA, the CDR3 is TGCAGCGTTGTTTGGGGGGATGAGGAGACCCAGTACTTC. V gene TRBV29-1 combines with J gene TRBJ2-5; maybe TRBD2 (6 bases). The CDR3 runs 13 residues. The germline V gene has CDR1 SQVTM and CDR2 ANQGSEA. V lost 4 bases and J 5 bases, leaving 14 bases between the germline ends.

CDR3 nucleotide sequence: TGTGCCAGCAGCTTCGGGGCGGGAGACATTCAGTACTTC. Amino acids: CASSFGAGDIQYF. The chain employs TRBV7-9 and TRBJ2-4, with 7 bases that match TRBD2. The CDR3 extends over 13 amino acids. The germline CDR1 and CDR2 sequences are SEHNR and FQNEAQ (reference sequence). J was trimmed by 8 bases and V by 3 bases; bases with no gene match: 4.